The present TCR beta chain was sequenced within a study of regulatory T cells in long-lasting Graves disease (dated by TCRdb to 2020 to 2022). About the study as a whole: To count as having persistent Graves' disease, a patient had to have received antithyroid drug treatment for over 5 years with TSH receptor autoantibodies remaining persistently positive. Patients with persistent Graves' disease were compared with patients with newly diagnosed Graves' disease using TCR sequencing and RNA sequencing of peripheral blood. The study was registered as a clinical trial and conducted in China. TCR sequencing covered roughly 13 persistent and around 20 newly diagnosed Graves' disease patients, 33 samples in total. In the clinical cohort, patients with persistent Graves' disease had used antithyroid drugs for an average of around ten years.

The time point label here, explained by the study, means: persistent/refractory GD, antithyroid drugs over 5 years with positive TRAb. For both TCR sequencing and RNA sequencing, RNA was extracted from PBMCs in TRIzol. Graves' disease was diagnosed according to American Thyroid Association guidelines. Recruitment of patients was carried out at an endocrinology department in Xi'an, China. From each patient, around 9 milliliters of peripheral blood was collected into an EDTA anticoagulant tube. Ficoll Paque Plus density gradient separation was used to isolate PBMCs, and no further T cell sorting was done. RNA quality was checked with an Agilent 2100 Bioanalyzer and agarose gel, and concentration with a NanoDrop 2000. The investigation overall reported the following: Sequencing and analysis were limited to the TCR beta chain. Because the primary lesion, thyroid tissue, could not be accessed, the study looked at peripheral blood alone. The authors noted that the small sample size was a limitation that may lower accuracy. More public clonotypes were shared among persistent patients (around 2,600) than among newly diagnosed patients (approximately 930). Compared with newly diagnosed patients, patients with persistent Graves' disease had lower TCR Shannon entropy and fewer highly expanded clones, which suggests clonal expansion.

At least ten counts were recorded for this clonotype. It lacks a known antigen. Per-nucleotide qualities are absent, and no much larger clonotype sits a single base away. The library was built by means of multiplex PCR. The sequencer listed for this sample is Illumina HiSeq 4000. iRepertoire HTBI primers and Arm-PCR amplification of CDR3 regions were used to construct TCR beta libraries. Before sequencing, the PCR products underwent gel purification. Concerning the study's data processing: Across samples, around 58 TRBV and approximately 15 TRBJ segments were identified and used for gene usage analysis of CDR3 amino acid clonotypes. COPE and FqMerger were used to merge the filtered high-quality paired reads into contigs. BLAST was used to align contigs to the IMGT TRBV, TRBD and TRBJ reference genes, and CDR3 was defined following IMGT. Any clonotype with a frequency above 0.1% was counted as a highly expanded clone. Shannon entropy was used to measure repertoire diversity, and the Gini coefficient was used to measure V-J evenness. Clonotypes shared by more than one individual were considered public. TCRdb trimmed public reads at Q25 via fastp, called clones via MiXCR and kept in-frame beta chains. Duplicate CDR3 protein sequences are folded into a single record with the most common DNA and genes. Here the V and J calls rest on TCRdb's processing, not on the authors' analysis. For this sample the table gives hundreds of thousands of distinct CDR3 sequences, of which 20% to 25% were detected only once. The top ten constitute roughly 14% of the sample.

The material was peripheral blood mononuclear cells (PBMCs), obtained when the disease was refractory, from a patient treated with antithyroid drugs. The source is a female donor with Graves disease.

The nucleotides are TGTGCCAGCAGGGCCGGGACAGGGGTCAATCAGCCCCAGCATTTT. Its translation is CASRAGTGVNQPQHF. The sequence joins TRBV2 to TRBJ1-5, with 10 middle bases fitting TRBD1. Including the terminal cysteine and phenylalanine, the CDR3 comprises 15 residues. Kept here is only the CDR3 DNA, which spans 45 bases and is read in frame from base 1. The germline V gene specifies SNHLY as CDR1 and FYNNEI as CDR2. V ends up 6 bases short and J 3 bases short, with an unmatched junction base count of 5. The variable domain in full, with residues beyond the CDR3 obtained from the reference TRBV2 and TRBJ1-5 genes, is EPEVTQTPSHQVTQMGQEVILRCVPISNHLYFYWYRQILGQKVEFLVSFYNNEISEKSEIFDDQFSVERPDGSNFTLKIRSTKLEDSAMYFCASRAGTGVNQPQHFGDGTRLSIL.